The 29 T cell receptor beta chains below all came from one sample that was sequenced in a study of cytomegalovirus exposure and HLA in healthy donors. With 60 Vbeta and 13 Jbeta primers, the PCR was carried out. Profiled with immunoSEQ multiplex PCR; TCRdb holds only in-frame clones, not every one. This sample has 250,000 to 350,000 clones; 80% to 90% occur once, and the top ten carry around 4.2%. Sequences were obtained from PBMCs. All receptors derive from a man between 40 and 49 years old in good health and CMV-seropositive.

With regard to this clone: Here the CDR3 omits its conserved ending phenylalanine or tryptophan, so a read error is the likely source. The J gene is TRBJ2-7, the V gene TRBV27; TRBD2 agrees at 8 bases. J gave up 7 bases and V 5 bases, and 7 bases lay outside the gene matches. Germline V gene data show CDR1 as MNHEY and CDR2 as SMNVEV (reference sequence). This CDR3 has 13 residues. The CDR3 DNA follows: TGTGCCAGCAGTAGCGGGGGCCTACGAGAGCAGTACCTC. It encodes CASSSGGLREQYL.

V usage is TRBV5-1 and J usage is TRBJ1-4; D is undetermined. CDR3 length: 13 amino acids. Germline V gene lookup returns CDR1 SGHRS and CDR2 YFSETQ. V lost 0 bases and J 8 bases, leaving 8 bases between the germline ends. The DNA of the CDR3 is TGCGCCAGCAGCTTGGCAAGTAGCGAAAAACTGTTTTTT. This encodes CASSLASSEKLFF.

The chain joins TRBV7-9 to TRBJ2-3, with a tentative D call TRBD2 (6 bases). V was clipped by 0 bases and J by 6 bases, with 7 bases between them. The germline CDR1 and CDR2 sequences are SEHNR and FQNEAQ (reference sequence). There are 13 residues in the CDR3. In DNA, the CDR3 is TGTGCCAGCAGCTTAGCAGGAGGGGATACGCAGTATTTT. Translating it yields CASSLAGGDTQYF. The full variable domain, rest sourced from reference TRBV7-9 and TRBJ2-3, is DTGVSQNPRHKITKRGQNVTFRCDPISEHNRLYWYRQTLGQGPEFLTYFQNEAQLEKSRLLSDRFSAERPKGSFSTLEIQRTEQGDSAMYLCASSLAGGDTQYFGPGTRLTVL.

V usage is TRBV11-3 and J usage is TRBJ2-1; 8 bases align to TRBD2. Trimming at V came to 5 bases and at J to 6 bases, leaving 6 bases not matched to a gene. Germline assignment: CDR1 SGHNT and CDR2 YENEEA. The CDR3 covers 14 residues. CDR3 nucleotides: TGTGCCAGCAGCCCGCGCCGGGAGGGCAATGAGCAGTTCTTC. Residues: CASSPRREGNEQFF.

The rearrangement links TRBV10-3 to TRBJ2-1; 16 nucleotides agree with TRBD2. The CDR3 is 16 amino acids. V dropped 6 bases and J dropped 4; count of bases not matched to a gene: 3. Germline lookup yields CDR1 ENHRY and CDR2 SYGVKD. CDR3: CAIRGTSGRVYNEQFF. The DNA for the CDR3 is TGTGCCATCAGGGGGACTAGCGGGAGGGTTTACAATGAGCAGTTCTTC.

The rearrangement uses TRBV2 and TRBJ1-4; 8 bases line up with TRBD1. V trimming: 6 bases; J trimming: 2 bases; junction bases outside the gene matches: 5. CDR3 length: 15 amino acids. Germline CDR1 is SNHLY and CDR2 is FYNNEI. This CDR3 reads CASSLGQGTNEKLFF. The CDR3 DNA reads TGTGCCAGCAGCCTTGGACAGGGTACTAATGAAAAACTGTTTTTT.

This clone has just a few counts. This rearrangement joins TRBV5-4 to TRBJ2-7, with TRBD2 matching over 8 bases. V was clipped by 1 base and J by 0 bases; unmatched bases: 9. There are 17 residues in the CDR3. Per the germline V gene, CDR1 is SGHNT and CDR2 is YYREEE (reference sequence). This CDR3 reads CASSLSGLADSSYEQYF. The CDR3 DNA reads TGTGCCAGCAGCTTGTCCGGACTAGCCGATAGCTCCTACGAGCAGTACTTC.

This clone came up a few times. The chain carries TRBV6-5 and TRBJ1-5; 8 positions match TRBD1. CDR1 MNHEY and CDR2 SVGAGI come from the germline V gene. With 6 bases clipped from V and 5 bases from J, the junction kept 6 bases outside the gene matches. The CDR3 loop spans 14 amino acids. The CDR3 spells CASSSDREDQPQHF. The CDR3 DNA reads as TGTGCCAGCAGCTCGGACAGGGAGGATCAGCCCCAGCATTTT.

The CDR3 loop is CASSSPGSSGNTIYF. Here the CDR3 DNA reads TGTGCCAGCAGTTCCCCAGGGTCCTCTGGAAACACCATATATTTT. V is TRBV27 and J is TRBJ1-3, with TRBD1 as a possible D gene (5 bases). This CDR3 spans 15 amino acids. The germline V and J ends were trimmed by 4 bases and 0 bases, with 10 bases remaining between them. Germline lookup yields CDR1 MNHEY and CDR2 SMNVEV (reference sequence).

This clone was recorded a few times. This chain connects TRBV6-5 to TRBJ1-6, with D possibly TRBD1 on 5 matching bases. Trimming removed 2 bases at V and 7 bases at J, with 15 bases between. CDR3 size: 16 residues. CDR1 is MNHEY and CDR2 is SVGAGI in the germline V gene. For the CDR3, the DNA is TGTGCCAGCAGTTACGATAGAGGCAGGGCAAATTCACCCCTCCACTTT. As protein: CASSYDRGRANSPLHF.

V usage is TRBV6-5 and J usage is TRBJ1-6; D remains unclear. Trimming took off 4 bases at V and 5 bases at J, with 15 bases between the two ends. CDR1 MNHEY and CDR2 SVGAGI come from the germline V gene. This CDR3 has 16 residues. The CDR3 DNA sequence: TGTGCCAGCAGTTCGTCTCAAAGCCTGCATAATTCACCCCTCCACTTT. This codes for CASSSSQSLHNSPLHF.

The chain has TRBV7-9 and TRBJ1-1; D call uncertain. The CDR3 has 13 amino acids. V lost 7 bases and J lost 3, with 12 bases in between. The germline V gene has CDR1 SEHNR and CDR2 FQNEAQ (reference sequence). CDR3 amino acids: CASTPPRYTEAFF. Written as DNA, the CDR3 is TGTGCCAGCACCCCTCCCAGGTACACTGAAGCTTTCTTT.

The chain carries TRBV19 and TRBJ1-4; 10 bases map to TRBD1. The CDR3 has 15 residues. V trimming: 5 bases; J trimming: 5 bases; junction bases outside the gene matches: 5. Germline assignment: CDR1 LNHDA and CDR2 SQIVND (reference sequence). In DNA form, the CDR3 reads TGTGCCAGTAGTGACACGGGACAGGGGAATGAAAAACTGTTTTTT. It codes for CASSDTGQGNEKLFF. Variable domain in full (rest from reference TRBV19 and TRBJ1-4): DGGITQSPKYLFRKEGQNVTLSCEQNLNHDAMYWYRQDPGQGLRLIYYSQIVNDFQKGDIAEGYSVSREKKESFPLTVTSAQKNPTAFYLCASSDTGQGNEKLFFGSGTQLSVL.

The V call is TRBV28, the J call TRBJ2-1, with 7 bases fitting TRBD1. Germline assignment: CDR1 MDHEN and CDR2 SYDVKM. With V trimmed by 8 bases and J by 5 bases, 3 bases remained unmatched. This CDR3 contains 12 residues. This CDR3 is CASRTGHNEQFF. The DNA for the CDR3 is TGTGCCAGCCGGACAGGACACAATGAGCAGTTCTTC.

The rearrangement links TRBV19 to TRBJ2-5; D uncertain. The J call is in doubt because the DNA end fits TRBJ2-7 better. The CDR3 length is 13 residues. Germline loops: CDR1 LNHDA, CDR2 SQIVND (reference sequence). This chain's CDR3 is CASSITGNHEQYF. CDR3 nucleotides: TGTGCCAGTAGTATAACGGGTAACCACGAGCAGTACTTC.

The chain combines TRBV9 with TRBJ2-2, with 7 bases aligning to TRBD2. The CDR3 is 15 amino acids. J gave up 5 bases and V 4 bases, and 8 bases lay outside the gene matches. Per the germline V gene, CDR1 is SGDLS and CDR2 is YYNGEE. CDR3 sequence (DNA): TGTGCCAGCAGCCCTAGCGGAGCTTTGACCGGGGAGCTGTTTTTT. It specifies CASSPSGALTGELFF.

The CDR3 DNA is TGTGCCAGTAGTATTTATGACTATTCTGGAAACACCATATATTTT. Translated: CASSIYDYSGNTIYF. The J gene is TRBJ1-3, the V gene TRBV19, with no clear D. The germline V gene has CDR1 LNHDA and CDR2 SQIVND (reference sequence). V was cut by 3 bases and J by 1 base, with 10 bases left in between. The CDR3 runs to 15 residues.

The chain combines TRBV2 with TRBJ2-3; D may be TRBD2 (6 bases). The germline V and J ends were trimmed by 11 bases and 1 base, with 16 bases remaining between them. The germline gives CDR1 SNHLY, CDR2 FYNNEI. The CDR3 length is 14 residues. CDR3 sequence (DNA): TGTGCCGGCGCAGGGACTGCGCGCACAGATACGCAGTATTTT. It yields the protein CAGAGTARTDTQYF.

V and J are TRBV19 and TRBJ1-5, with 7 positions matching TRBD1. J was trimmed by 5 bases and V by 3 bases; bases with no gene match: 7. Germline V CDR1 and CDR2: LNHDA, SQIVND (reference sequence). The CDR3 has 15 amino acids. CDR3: CASSIGRDSYQPQHF. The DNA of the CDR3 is TGTGCCAGTAGTATTGGACGGGACAGTTATCAGCCCCAGCATTTT.

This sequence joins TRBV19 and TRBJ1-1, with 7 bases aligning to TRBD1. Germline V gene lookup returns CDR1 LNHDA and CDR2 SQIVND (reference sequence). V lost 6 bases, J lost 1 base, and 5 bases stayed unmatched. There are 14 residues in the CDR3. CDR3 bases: TGTGCCAGTAGCAGACAGGGCTCGAACACTGAAGCTTTCTTT. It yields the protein CASSRQGSNTEAFF. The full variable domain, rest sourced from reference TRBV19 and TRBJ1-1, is DGGITQSPKYLFRKEGQNVTLSCEQNLNHDAMYWYRQDPGQGLRLIYYSQIVNDFQKGDIAEGYSVSREKKESFPLTVTSAQKNPTAFYLCASSRQGSNTEAFFGQGTRLTVV.

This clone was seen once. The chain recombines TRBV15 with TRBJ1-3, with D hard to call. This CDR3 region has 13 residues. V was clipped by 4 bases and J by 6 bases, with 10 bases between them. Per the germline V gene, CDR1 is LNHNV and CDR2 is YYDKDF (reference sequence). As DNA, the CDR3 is TGTGCCACCAGCACCCTCCCGGTAAACACCATATATTTT. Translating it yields CATSTLPVNTIYF. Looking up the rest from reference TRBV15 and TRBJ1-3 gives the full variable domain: DAMVIQNPRYQVTQFGKPVTLSCSQTLNHNVMYWYQQKSSQAPKLLFHYYDKDFNNEADTPDNFQSRRPNTSFCFLDIRSPGLGDTAMYLCATSTLPVNTIYFGEGSWLTVV.

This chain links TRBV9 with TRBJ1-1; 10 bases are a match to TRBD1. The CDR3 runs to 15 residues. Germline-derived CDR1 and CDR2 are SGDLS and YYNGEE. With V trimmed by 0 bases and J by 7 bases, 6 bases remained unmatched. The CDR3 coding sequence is TGTGCCAGCAGCGTAGGTCTAGGGACAGGGGTTGAAGCTTTCTTT. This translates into CASSVGLGTGVEAFF.

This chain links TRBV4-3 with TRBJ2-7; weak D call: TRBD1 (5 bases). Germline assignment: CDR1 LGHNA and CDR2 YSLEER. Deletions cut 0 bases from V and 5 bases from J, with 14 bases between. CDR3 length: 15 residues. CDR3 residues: CASSQDRAGYDEQYF. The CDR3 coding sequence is TGCGCCAGCAGCCAAGATCGGGCAGGGTACGACGAGCAGTACTTC.

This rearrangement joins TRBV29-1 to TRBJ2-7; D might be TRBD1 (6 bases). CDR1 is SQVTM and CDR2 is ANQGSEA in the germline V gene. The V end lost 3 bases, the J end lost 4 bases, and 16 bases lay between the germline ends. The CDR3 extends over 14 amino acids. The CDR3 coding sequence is TGCAGCGTTGATATGGGCAGGGGAGATTACGAGCAGTACTTC. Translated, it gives CSVDMGRGDYEQYF.

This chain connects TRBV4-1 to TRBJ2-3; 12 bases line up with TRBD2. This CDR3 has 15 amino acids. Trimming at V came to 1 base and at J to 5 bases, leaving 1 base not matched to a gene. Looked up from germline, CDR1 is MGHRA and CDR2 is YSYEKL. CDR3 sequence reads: CASSQATSGRDTQYF. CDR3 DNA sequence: TGCGCCAGCAGCCAAGCGACTAGCGGGAGAGATACGCAGTATTTT.

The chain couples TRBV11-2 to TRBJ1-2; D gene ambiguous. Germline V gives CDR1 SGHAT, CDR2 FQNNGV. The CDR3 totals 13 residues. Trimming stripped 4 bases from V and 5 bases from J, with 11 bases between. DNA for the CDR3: TGTGCCAGCAGCTCCTCCAGGCCTTATGGCTACACCTTC. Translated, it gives CASSSSRPYGYTF.

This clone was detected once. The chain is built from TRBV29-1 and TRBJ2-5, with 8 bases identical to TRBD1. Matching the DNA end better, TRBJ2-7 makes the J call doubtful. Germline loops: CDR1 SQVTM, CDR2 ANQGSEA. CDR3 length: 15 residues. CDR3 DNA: TGCAGCGTTGAACTCCCGGGACAGGTCACCTACGAGCAGTACTTC. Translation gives CSVELPGQVTYEQYF.

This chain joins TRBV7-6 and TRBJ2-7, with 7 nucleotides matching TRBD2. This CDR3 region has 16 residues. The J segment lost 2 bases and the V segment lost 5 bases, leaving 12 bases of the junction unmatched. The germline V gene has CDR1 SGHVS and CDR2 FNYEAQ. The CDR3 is CASSLTPSSGTYEQYF. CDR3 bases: TGTGCCAGCAGCCTCACCCCTTCTAGCGGTACCTACGAGCAGTACTTC.

In DNA form, the CDR3 reads TGTGCCCGCTCTCACAGGGGGCTTGTCGGCACTGAAGCTTTCTTT. It yields the protein CARSHRGLVGTEAFF. The chain uses TRBV30 and TRBJ1-1; 9 bases align to TRBD1. Trimming took 8 bases from V and 4 from J; bases not matched to a gene: 14. CDR1 is GTSNPN and CDR2 is SVGIG in the germline V gene (reference sequence). The CDR3 length is 15 residues. Complete variable domain (other parts from reference TRBV30 and TRBJ1-1): SQTIHQWPATLVQPVGSPLSLECTVEGTSNPNLYWYRQAAGRGLQLLFYSVGIGQISSEVPQNLSASRPQDRQFILSSKKLLLSDSGFYLCARSHRGLVGTEAFFGQGTRLTVV.